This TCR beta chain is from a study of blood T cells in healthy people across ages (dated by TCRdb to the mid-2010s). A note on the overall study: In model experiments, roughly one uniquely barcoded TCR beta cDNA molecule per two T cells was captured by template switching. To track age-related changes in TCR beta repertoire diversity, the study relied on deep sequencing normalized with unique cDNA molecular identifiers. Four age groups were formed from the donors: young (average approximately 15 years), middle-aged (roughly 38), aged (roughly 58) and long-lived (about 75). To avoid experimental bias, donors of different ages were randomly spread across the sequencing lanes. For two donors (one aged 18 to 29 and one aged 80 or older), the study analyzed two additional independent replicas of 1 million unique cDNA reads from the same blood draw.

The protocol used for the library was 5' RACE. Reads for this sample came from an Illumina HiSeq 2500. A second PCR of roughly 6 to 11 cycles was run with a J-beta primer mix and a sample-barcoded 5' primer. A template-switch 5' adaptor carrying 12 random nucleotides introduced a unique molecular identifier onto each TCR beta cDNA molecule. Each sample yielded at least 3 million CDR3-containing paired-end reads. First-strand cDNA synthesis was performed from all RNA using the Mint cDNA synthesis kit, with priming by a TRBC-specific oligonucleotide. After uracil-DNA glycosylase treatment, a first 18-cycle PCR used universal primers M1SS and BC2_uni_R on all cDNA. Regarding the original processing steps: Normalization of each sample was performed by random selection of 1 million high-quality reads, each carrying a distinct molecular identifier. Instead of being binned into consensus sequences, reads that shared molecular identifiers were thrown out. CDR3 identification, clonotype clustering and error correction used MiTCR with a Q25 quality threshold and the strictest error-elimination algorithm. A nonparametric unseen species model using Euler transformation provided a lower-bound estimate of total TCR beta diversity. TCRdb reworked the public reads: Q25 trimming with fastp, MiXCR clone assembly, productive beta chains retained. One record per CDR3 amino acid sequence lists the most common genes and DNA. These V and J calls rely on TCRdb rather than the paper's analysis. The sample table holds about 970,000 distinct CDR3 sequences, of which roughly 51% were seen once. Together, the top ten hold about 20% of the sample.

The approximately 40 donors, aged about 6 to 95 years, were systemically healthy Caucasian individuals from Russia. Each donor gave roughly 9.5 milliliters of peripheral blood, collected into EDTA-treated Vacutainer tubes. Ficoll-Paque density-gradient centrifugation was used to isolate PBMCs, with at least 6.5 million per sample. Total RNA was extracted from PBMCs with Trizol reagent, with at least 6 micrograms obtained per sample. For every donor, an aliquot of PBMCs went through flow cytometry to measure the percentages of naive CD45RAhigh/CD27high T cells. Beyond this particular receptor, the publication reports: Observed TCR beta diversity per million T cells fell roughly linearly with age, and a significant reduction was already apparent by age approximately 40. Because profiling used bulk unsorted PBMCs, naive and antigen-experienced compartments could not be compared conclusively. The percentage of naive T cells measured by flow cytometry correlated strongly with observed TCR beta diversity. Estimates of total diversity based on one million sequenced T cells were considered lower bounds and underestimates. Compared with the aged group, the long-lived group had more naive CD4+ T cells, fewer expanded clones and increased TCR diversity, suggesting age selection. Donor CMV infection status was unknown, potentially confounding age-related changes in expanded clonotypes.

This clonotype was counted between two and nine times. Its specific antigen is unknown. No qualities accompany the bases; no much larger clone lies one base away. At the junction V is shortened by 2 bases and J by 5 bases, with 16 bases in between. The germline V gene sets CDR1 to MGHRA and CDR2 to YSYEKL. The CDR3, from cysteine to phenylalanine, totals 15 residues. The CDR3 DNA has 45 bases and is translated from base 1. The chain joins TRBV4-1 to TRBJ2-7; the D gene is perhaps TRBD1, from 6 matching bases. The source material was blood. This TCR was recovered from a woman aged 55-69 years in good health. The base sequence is TGCGCCAGCAGCCAAACCTCAACAGGGTACGACGAGCAGTACTTC. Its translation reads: CASSQTSTGYDEQYF.